Sequencing of this TCR beta chain was carried out in a study of cytomegalovirus exposure and HLA in healthy donors. Primers included in the PCR were 60 Vbeta and 13 Jbeta primers. Sequencing used immunoSEQ multiplex PCR; TCRdb keeps in-frame clones, though not all of them. Of about 150,000 clones listed, roughly three quarters are singletons. The TCR was taken from a woman in her thirties or forties in good health and CMV-seronegative. Sequences were obtained from PBMCs.

CDR3 residues: CASSLGTRGSSTGELFF. In DNA, the CDR3 is TGTGCCAGCAGCTTAGGGACCAGGGGGAGTAGCACCGGGGAGCTGTTTTTT. The chain couples TRBV7-8 to TRBJ2-2; 7 positions agree with TRBD1. V shed 1 base and J 4 bases; nucleotides not matched to a gene: 9. The germline V gene encodes CDR1 SGHVS and CDR2 FQNEAQ. The CDR3 spans 17 residues.